This T cell receptor (beta chain) was recovered during a study of T cell repertoires in cytomegalovirus infection. Study summary: Peptides in the study included HLA-C-restricted and HLA-B-restricted CMV epitopes. In public TCR beta signatures, there were indications of both CMV infection and matching HLA type.

This clonotype was detected many times. Antigen unknown. TCRdb redid the calling of the reads with MiXCR, one entry per CDR3 protein. The data contain approximately 49,000 distinct CDR3 sequences, roughly 20% of them seen just once; the ten biggest clones take up approximately 26%. Study-wide results and caveats: HLA-C-restricted CMV-specific TCR beta clonotypes were dominant in the ex vivo response. Pooled public TCR beta family frequency picked out CMV carriers with the relevant HLA.

The sample here was CD8+ T cells from cultured PBMCs, taken from culture after CMV antigen stimulation. This TCR derives from a human donor in good health (CMV status not recorded). Some clones in this sample may be carry-over from other donors' samples.

The CDR3 loop is CASSQRQRNTEAFF. In nucleotides, the CDR3 is TGCGCCAGCAGCCAAAGACAGAGGAACACTGAAGCTTTCTTT. The rearrangement links TRBV4-1 to TRBJ1-1, with a possible D match to TRBD1 (5 bases). V lost 2 bases and J 1 base, leaving 8 bases between the germline ends. CDR1 MGHRA and CDR2 YSYEKL come from the germline V gene. This CDR3 is 14 amino acids long.